The present T cell receptor beta chain was sequenced within a study of blood T cells in healthy people across ages. Study-wide results and caveats: The study found more naive CD4+ cells and higher diversity in long-lived than aged donors.

V was shortened by 2 bases and J by 14 bases, with 8 bases between the two germline ends. The CDR3 is 10 residues long. In germline, CDR1 is MNHEY, CDR2 SVGAGI. This clonotype has just a few counts. What it recognizes is unknown. A J-beta primer mix and a sample-barcoded 5' primer were used in a second PCR of about 7 to 12 cycles. TCRdb re-derived calls from the 5' RACE reads in MiXCR, one entry per CDR3 protein. The data contain 780,000 or so distinct CDR3 sequences, roughly 56% of them seen just once; the ten biggest clones take up more than 25%. Those donating, healthy Caucasian individuals from Russia, were aged about 6 to 100.

This TCR was recovered from a man aged 35 to 55 in good health. Input material: blood. V is TRBV6-5 and J is TRBJ2-3; D is ambiguous. The CDR3 DNA is TGTGCCAGCAGTTACCCACGATGGTATTTT. This encodes CASSYPRWYF.